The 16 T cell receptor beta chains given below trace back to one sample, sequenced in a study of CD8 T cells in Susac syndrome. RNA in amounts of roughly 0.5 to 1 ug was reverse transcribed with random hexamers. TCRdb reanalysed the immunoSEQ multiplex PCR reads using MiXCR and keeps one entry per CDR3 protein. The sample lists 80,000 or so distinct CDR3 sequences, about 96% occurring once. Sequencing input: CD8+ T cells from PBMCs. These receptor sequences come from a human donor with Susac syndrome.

The CDR3: CSAWLSNEQFF. The CDR3 nucleotides are TGCAGTGCGTGGCTCTCCAATGAGCAGTTCTTC. This chain connects TRBV20-1 to TRBJ2-1; D gene ambiguous. The germline gives CDR1 DFQATT, CDR2 SNEGSKA (reference sequence). The CDR3 consists of 11 residues. V lost 6 bases to trimming and J lost 6 bases, with 9 bases between them.

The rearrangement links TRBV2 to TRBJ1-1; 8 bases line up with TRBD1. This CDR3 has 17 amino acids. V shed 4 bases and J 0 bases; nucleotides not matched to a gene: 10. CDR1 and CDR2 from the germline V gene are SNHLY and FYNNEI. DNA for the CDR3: TGTGCCAGCAGTGGAGACAGGGGAGGAGGTGTGAACACTGAAGCTTTCTTT. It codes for CASSGDRGGGVNTEAFF.

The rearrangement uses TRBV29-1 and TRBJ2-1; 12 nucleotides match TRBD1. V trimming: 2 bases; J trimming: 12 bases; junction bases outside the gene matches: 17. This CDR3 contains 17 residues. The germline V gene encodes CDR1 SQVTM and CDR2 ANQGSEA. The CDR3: CSVEREDRDRGPLSQFF. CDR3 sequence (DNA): TGCAGCGTTGAAAGGGAGGACAGGGACAGGGGGCCTCTATCGCAGTTCTTC.

The CDR3 here is CASRWITGELFF. The CDR3 bases are TGTGCCAGCAGATGGATTACCGGGGAGCTGTTTTTT. The genes are TRBV28 and TRBJ2-2; D call uncertain. The CDR3 has 12 amino acids. V lost 6 bases and J 5 bases, leaving 7 bases between the germline ends. CDR1 and CDR2 from the germline V gene are MDHEN and SYDVKM.

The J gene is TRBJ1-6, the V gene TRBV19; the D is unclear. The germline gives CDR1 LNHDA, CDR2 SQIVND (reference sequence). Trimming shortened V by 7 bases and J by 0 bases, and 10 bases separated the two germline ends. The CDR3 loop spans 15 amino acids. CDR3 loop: CASKDGLSYNSPLHF. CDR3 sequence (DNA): TGTGCCAGTAAGGACGGCCTCTCCTATAATTCACCCCTCCACTTT.

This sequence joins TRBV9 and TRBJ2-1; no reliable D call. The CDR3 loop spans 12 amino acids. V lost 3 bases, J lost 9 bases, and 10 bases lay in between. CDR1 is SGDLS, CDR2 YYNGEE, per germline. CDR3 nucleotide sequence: TGTGCCAGCAGCGGGGTGGGTGGTGAGCAGTTCTTC. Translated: CASSGVGGEQFF.

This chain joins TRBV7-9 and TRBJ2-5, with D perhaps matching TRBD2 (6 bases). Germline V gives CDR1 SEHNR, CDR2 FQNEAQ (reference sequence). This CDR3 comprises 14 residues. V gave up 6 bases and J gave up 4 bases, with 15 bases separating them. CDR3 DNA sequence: TGTGCCAGCAGTCCCCGATTCGGGAGAGAGACCCAGTACTTC. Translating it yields CASSPRFGRETQYF.

CDR3 DNA: TGTGCCAGCAGTGATCGAGACCCGCCCTTCTTC. Its protein is CASSDRDPPFF. The chain has TRBV2 and TRBJ2-1; D is ambiguous. Trimming removed 3 bases at V and 16 bases at J, with 13 bases between. The CDR3 extends over 11 amino acids. From germline, CDR1 is SNHLY and CDR2 FYNNEI.

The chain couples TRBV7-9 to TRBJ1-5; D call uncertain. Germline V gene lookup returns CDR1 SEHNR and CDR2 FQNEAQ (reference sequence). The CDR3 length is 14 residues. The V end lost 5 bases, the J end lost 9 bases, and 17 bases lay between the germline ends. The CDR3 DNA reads TGTGCCAGCAGCGCTAGGGATCAATGGTCGCCCCAGCATTTT. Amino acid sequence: CASSARDQWSPQHF.

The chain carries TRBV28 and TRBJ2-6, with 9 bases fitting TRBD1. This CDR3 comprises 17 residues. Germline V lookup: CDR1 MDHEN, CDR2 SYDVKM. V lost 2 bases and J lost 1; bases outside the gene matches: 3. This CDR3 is CASSLRGTGSGANVLTF. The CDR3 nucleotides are TGTGCCAGCAGTTTAAGAGGGACAGGGTCTGGGGCCAACGTCCTGACTTTC.

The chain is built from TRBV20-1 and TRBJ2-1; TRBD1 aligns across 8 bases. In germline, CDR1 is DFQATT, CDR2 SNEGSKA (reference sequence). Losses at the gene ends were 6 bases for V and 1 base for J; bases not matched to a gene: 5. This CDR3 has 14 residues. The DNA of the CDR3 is TGCAGTGCCGGACAGGGTGGGTCCTACAATGAGCAGTTCTTC. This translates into CSAGQGGSYNEQFF.

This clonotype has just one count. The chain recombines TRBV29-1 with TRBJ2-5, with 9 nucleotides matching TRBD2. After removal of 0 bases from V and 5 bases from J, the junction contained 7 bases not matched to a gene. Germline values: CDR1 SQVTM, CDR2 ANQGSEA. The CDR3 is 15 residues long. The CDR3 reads CSVEEHSGGGETQYF. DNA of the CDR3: TGCAGCGTTGAAGAACATAGCGGGGGAGGCGAGACCCAGTACTTC.

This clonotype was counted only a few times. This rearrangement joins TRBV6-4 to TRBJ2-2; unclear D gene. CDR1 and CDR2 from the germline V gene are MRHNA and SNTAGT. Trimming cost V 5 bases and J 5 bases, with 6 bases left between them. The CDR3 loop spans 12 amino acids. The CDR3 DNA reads TGTGCCAGCAGTCCAGGAACCGGGGAGCTGTTTTTT. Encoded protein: CASSPGTGELFF.

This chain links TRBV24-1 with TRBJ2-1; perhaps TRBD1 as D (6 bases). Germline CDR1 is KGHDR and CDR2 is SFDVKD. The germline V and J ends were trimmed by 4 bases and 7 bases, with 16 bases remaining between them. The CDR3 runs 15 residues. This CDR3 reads CATSDLKDSLNEQFF. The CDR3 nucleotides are TGTGCCACCAGTGACCTTAAGGACAGTTTAAATGAGCAGTTCTTC.

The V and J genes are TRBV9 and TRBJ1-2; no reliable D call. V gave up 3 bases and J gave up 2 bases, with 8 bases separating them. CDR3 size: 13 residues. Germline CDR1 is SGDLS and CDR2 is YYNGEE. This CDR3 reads CASSEIRNYGYTF. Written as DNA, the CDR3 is TGTGCCAGCAGCGAAATCAGAAACTATGGCTACACCTTC.

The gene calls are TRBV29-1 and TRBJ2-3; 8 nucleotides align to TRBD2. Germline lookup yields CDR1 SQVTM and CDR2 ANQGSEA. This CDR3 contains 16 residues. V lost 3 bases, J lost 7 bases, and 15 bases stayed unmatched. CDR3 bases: TGCAGCGTTGACCTTGGGGGGACTAGGCCAGTAAATACGCAGTATTTT. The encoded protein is CSVDLGGTRPVNTQYF.